Sequencing of this T cell receptor beta chain was carried out in a study of T-cell reconstitution after alpha-beta-depleted transplantation in children. Researchers prepared the TCRbeta library using unique molecular identifiers, the study reports. A single record per CDR3 protein comes from TCRdb applying MiXCR to the PCR reads. The table has more than 450,000 distinct CDR3 sequences, about 17% seen once. This CDR3 has 16 residues. The V end lost 0 bases, the J end lost 7 bases, and 15 bases lay between the germline ends. Looked up from germline, CDR1 is LGHNA and CDR2 is YNFKEQ. This clonotype was observed a few times.

The gene calls are TRBV4-2 and TRBJ1-4; D gene uncertain. The receptor comes from a human donor who donated a stem cell graft to a child with acute lymphoblastic leukemia. The specimen was PBMCs from the stem cell graft donor, collected from the stem cell graft. The CDR3 DNA is TGTGCCAGCAGCCAAGACGACCAGAACTGGGGTGAAAAACTGTTTTTT. Translated: CASSQDDQNWGEKLFF.